Below, 27 T cell receptor beta chains from the same sample are listed, as sequenced in a study of blood T cell repertoires in COVID-19. The protocol was immunoSEQ multiplex PCR, while the TCRdb copy is restricted to in-frame clones and leaves out a portion. The table includes about 120,000 clones, around 81% detected once. What was sequenced was peripheral blood. The receptors were sampled from a man aged 55 to 70 with acute or convalescent COVID-19.

The gene calls are TRBV6-1 and TRBJ1-1; D unclear. This CDR3 has 16 residues. Trimming removed 4 bases from V and 0 bases from J, with 15 bases in between. The germline V gene has CDR1 MNHNS and CDR2 SASEGT. The CDR3 sequence is CASSGAGLFMNTEAFF. DNA for the CDR3: TGTGCCAGCAGTGGCGCAGGCCTATTTATGAACACTGAAGCTTTCTTT.

This clone was counted a single time. V is TRBV28 and J is TRBJ1-4, with 9 bases identical to TRBD1. The V segment lost 8 bases and the J segment 8 bases; nucleotides outside the gene matches: 6. In germline, CDR1 is MDHEN, CDR2 SYDVKM. The CDR3 covers 13 residues. CDR3 residues: CASEDRGYEKLFF. The CDR3 nucleotides are TGTGCCAGCGAGGACAGGGGATACGAAAAACTGTTTTTT.

V gene TRBV28 combines with J gene TRBJ1-2, with D unclear. In germline, CDR1 is MDHEN, CDR2 SYDVKM. V lost 4 bases and J 4 bases, leaving 13 bases between the germline ends. The CDR3 is 14 amino acids. CDR3: CASSYISSFYGYTF. CDR3 nucleotides: TGTGCCAGCAGTTACATAAGTTCCTTCTATGGCTACACCTTC.

The V and J genes are TRBV6-5 and TRBJ2-3; a possible D gene is TRBD2 (7 bases). Germline CDR1 and CDR2: MNHEY and SVGAGI. CDR3 length equals 15 residues. Trimming stripped 4 bases from V and 0 bases from J, with 11 bases between. The CDR3 region is CASSSGGASTDTQYF. The CDR3 bases are TGTGCCAGCAGTTCGGGGGGCGCTAGCACAGATACGCAGTATTTT.

This chain connects TRBV28 to TRBJ1-4; the D is unclear. Between the trimmed V and J ends, which lost 2 bases and 0 bases, there was a span of 13 bases. The CDR3 extends over 17 amino acids. In germline, CDR1 is MDHEN, CDR2 SYDVKM. CDR3 amino acids: CASSLGSAAATNEKLFF. Written as DNA, the CDR3 is TGTGCCAGCAGTTTAGGTAGCGCAGCCGCAACTAATGAAAAACTGTTTTTT.

The chain carries TRBV28 and TRBJ1-2; 9 bases line up with TRBD1. The CDR3 covers 16 residues. Germline loops: CDR1 MDHEN, CDR2 SYDVKM. J lost 4 bases, V lost 5 bases, and 11 bases had no gene match. This CDR3 is CASSAPGQGIIYGYTF. The DNA for the CDR3 is TGTGCCAGCAGTGCCCCCGGACAGGGGATAATCTATGGCTACACCTTC.

This rearrangement joins TRBV27 to TRBJ1-2, with a tentative D call TRBD1 (6 bases). V lost 6 bases to trimming and J lost 4 bases, with 18 bases between them. Germline CDR1 MNHEY, CDR2 SMNVEV (reference sequence). This CDR3 has 15 residues. For the CDR3, the DNA is TGTGCCAGCAGCGTCCTCGGGGGGGGGCCCTATGGCTACACCTTC. It is translated as CASSVLGGGPYGYTF.

The chain joins TRBV5-5 to TRBJ1-3; D not resolved. Trimming cost V 4 bases and J 0 bases, with 11 bases left between them. CDR1 is SGHKS, CDR2 YYEKEE, per germline (reference sequence). This CDR3 comprises 15 residues. The CDR3 region is CASSRTASSGNTIYF. CDR3 nucleotides: TGTGCCAGCAGCCGAACAGCATCCTCTGGAAACACCATATATTTT.

V usage is TRBV6-2 or TRBV6-3 and J usage is TRBJ2-1; 10 nucleotides line up with TRBD2. Per germline, CDR1 MNHEY and CDR2 SVGEGT. Trimming cost V 2 bases and J 8 bases; bases outside gene matches: 6. This CDR3 comprises 15 residues. The CDR3, as DNA: TGTGCCAGCAGTTACAGAGCTAGCGGGGGAGATGAGCAGTTCTTC. This gives the protein CASSYRASGGDEQFF.

The chain carries TRBV5-1 and TRBJ2-7; no firm D call. Germline CDR1 is SGHRS and CDR2 is YFSETQ. The V end was cut by 4 bases, the J end by 3 bases, with 8 bases between. This CDR3 is built from 12 residues. The CDR3 is CASSVSGYEQYF. DNA of the CDR3: TGCGCCAGCAGCGTGTCGGGCTACGAGCAGTACTTC.

This rearrangement joins TRBV25-1 to TRBJ1-2, with TRBD1 identical over 10 bases. This CDR3 is built from 16 residues. The germline CDR1 and CDR2 sequences are MGHDK and SYGVNS. The V gene end was trimmed by 2 bases and the J gene end by 1 base; junction bases not matched to a gene: 4. This CDR3 is CASSEPGTGDNYGYTF. The CDR3 nucleotides read TGTGCCAGCAGTGAACCAGGGACAGGGGATAACTATGGCTACACCTTC.

CDR3 sequence reads: CASSLSGNGNTIYF. In DNA, the CDR3 is TGTGCCAGCAGTTTATCCGGGAATGGAAACACCATATATTTT. This chain uses TRBV28 with TRBJ1-3; no clear D. The CDR3 has 14 amino acids. Deletions cut 1 base from V and 3 bases from J, with 7 bases between. Germline loops: CDR1 MDHEN, CDR2 SYDVKM.

The chain carries TRBV7-8 and TRBJ2-2; 7 bases line up with TRBD2. V was pared by 2 bases and J by 3 bases, with 9 bases of the junction left unmatched. The CDR3 is 17 amino acids. Per the germline V gene, CDR1 is SGHVS and CDR2 is FQNEAQ. CDR3 nucleotides: TGTGCCAGCAGCTTATACGTTCGGGACTACTACACCGGGGAGCTGTTTTTT. It encodes CASSLYVRDYYTGELFF.

The chain is built from TRBV9 and TRBJ2-7; D is possibly TRBD1 (6 bases). Germline V gene sequence: CDR1 SGDLS, CDR2 YYNGEE. The CDR3 extends over 15 amino acids. V lost 2 bases to trimming and J lost 7 bases, with 19 bases between them. The CDR3: CASSVGPDRSREQYF. CDR3 bases: TGTGCCAGCAGCGTTGGCCCCGACAGGTCCCGGGAGCAGTACTTC.

This clone is a singleton in its sample. The chain uses TRBV9 and TRBJ2-1; a weak D match, TRBD1 (7 bases). This CDR3 spans 16 amino acids. Germline-derived CDR1 and CDR2 are SGDLS and YYNGEE. Trimming shortened V by 0 bases and J by 7 bases, and 17 bases separated the two germline ends. The CDR3 is CASSVVAGRGVNEQFF. CDR3 coding DNA: TGTGCCAGCAGCGTAGTTGCCGGCAGGGGGGTGAATGAGCAGTTCTTC.

The gene calls are TRBV10-2 and TRBJ2-7, with 11 bases that match TRBD2. The CDR3 totals 13 residues. CDR1 WSHSY and CDR2 SAAADI come from the germline V gene. V shed 2 bases and J 6 bases; nucleotides not matched to a gene: 0. CDR3 in DNA: TGCGCCAGCAGTGAGACTAGCGGGAGCGAGCAGTACTTC. Protein: CASSETSGSEQYF.

The genes are TRBV11-3 and TRBJ2-5; tentative D call: TRBD2 (5 bases). The germline V and J ends were trimmed by 5 bases and 1 base, with 8 bases remaining between them. CDR3 length: 13 residues. The germline V gene encodes CDR1 SGHNT and CDR2 YENEEA. This CDR3 reads CASSPGVQETQYF. CDR3 bases: TGTGCCAGCAGCCCCGGGGTCCAAGAGACCCAGTACTTC.

The table lists this clone with a count of one. The CDR3: CASSRTDYGYTF. As DNA, the CDR3 is TGTGCCAGCAGTAGGACAGACTATGGCTACACCTTC. V and J are TRBV12-3 or TRBV12-4 and TRBJ1-2, with D perhaps TRBD1 (6 bases). Trimming removed 5 bases at V and 3 bases at J, with 7 bases between. The CDR3 extends over 12 amino acids.

The genes are TRBV29-1 and TRBJ1-3; D unresolved. The CDR3 consists of 12 residues. V was trimmed by 0 bases and J by 4 bases, leaving 4 bases between them. Germline values: CDR1 SQVTM, CDR2 ANQGSEA. The CDR3 DNA reads as TGCAGCGTTGAAGACGAGGGAAACACCATATATTTT. Translating it yields CSVEDEGNTIYF.

This chain connects TRBV7-9 to TRBJ1-2, with no clear D. Per germline, CDR1 SEHNR and CDR2 FQNEAQ (reference sequence). The CDR3 length is 13 residues. With 5 bases removed from V and 4 bases from J, the gap between germline ends came to 11 bases. Here the CDR3 DNA reads TGTGCCAGCAGCCCGTTGGTCAGCTATGGCTACACCTTC. As protein: CASSPLVSYGYTF.

The chain has TRBV5-1 and TRBJ2-5; D possibly corresponds to TRBD1 (6 bases). CDR3 length equals 16 residues. The germline CDR1 and CDR2 sequences are SGHRS and YFSETQ. The germline V and J ends were trimmed by 0 bases and 2 bases, with 14 bases remaining between them. CDR3 DNA: TGCGCCAGCAGCTTGGATCCCCAGGGGCCTCAAGAGACCCAGTACTTC. It is translated as CASSLDPQGPQETQYF.

J is TRBJ1-2 and V is TRBV3-1 (or the pseudogene TRBV3-2), with a tentative D call TRBD1 (6 bases). The CDR3 is made up of 14 amino acids. Trimming removed 1 base at V and 9 bases at J, with 15 bases between. Germline CDR1 LGHDT, CDR2 YNNKEL (reference sequence). CDR3 amino acids: CASSQVTAGERYTF. CDR3 DNA sequence: TGTGCCAGCAGCCAAGTCACGGCAGGGGAACGCTACACCTTC.

The CDR3 DNA is TGTGCCAGCAGCTTAGATACGGGACAGGGGGGCCATGGCTACACCTTC. It is translated as CASSLDTGQGGHGYTF. This rearrangement joins TRBV7-9 to TRBJ1-2; 11 bases are a match to TRBD1. CDR3 length: 16 amino acids. The ends lost 1 base at V and 6 bases at J; junction bases unmatched: 7. Germline V lookup: CDR1 SEHNR, CDR2 FQNEAQ (reference sequence). The whole variable domain, filled in from reference TRBV7-9 and TRBJ1-2, reads DTGVSQNPRHKITKRGQNVTFRCDPISEHNRLYWYRQTLGQGPEFLTYFQNEAQLEKSRLLSDRFSAERPKGSFSTLEIQRTEQGDSAMYLCASSLDTGQGGHGYTFGSGTRLTVV.

V usage is TRBV7-9 and J usage is TRBJ2-2; the match to TRBD2 covers 9 bases. The CDR3 consists of 19 residues. The germline gives CDR1 SEHNR, CDR2 FQNEAQ (reference sequence). Trimming took 5 bases from V and 3 from J; bases not matched to a gene: 16. The CDR3 DNA follows: TGTGCCAGCAGCCCACGAGGGGCCGGGACTAGCAGGTACACCGGGGAGCTGTTTTTT. Its translation is CASSPRGAGTSRYTGELFF. Using reference TRBV7-9 and TRBJ2-2 for the parts outside the CDR3, the full variable domain is DTGVSQNPRHKITKRGQNVTFRCDPISEHNRLYWYRQTLGQGPEFLTYFQNEAQLEKSRLLSDRFSAERPKGSFSTLEIQRTEQGDSAMYLCASSPRGAGTSRYTGELFFGEGSRLTVL.

J is TRBJ2-7 and V is TRBV6-5, with D possibly matching TRBD1 (5 bases). CDR1 is MNHEY, CDR2 SVGAGI, per germline. The V and J ends lost 0 bases and 2 bases respectively, with 5 bases between them. The CDR3 contains 13 residues. CDR3 loop: CASSYSGPYEQYF. CDR3 coding DNA: TGTGCCAGCAGTTACTCGGGGCCCTACGAGCAGTACTTC.

This clone appeared once. This chain links TRBV3-1 (or the pseudogene TRBV3-2) with TRBJ1-2; maybe TRBD1 (6 bases). Germline CDR1 LGHDT, CDR2 YNNKEL (reference sequence). The CDR3 length is 13 residues. Trimming took 3 bases from V and 2 from J, leaving 7 bases between them. In DNA form, the CDR3 reads TGTGCCAGCAGCCACGACAGGAACTATGGCTACACCTTC. Translation gives CASSHDRNYGYTF.

The chain is built from TRBV28 and TRBJ1-3; D is perhaps TRBD1 (5 bases). This CDR3 has 14 amino acids. V was cut by 8 bases and J by 6 bases, with 17 bases left in between. In germline, CDR1 is MDHEN, CDR2 SYDVKM. This CDR3 is CASGGGLNVNTIYF. The DNA for the CDR3 is TGTGCCAGCGGGGGGGGACTTAACGTAAACACCATATATTTT.